A single sample gave rise to the 2 T cell receptor beta chains below, sequenced in a study of read filtering for tumor transcriptome and immune sequencing. The library was built from approximately 400 ng RNA with molecular barcoded adaptors for alpha/delta and beta/gamma chains. TCRdb re-analysed the reads in MiXCR, keeping a single row per CDR3 protein. The table lists about 58,000 distinct CDR3 sequences, approximately 13% of them singletons, with 16% in the top ten. The source material was a population of CD138-negative cells sorted from bone marrow. These receptors all stem from a donor at least 40 years old with multiple myeloma.

This clonotype occurred many times. The CDR3 sequence: CASRIGTGRQPQHF. In DNA, the CDR3 is TGTGCCAGCAGGATAGGGACAGGGAGGCAGCCCCAGCATTTT. This rearrangement joins TRBV28 to TRBJ1-5, with 9 bases that match TRBD1. This CDR3 is built from 14 residues. Trimming at V came to 6 bases and at J to 7 bases, leaving 7 bases not matched to a gene. Germline-derived CDR1 and CDR2 are MDHEN and SYDVKM.

This clonotype was detected ten times or more. The chain employs TRBV12-3 or TRBV12-4 and TRBJ2-5, with D perhaps TRBD2 (5 bases). V was shortened by 6 bases and J by 7 bases, with 12 bases between the two germline ends. This CDR3 has 12 residues. Here the CDR3 reads CASSPGAGTQYF. The CDR3 nucleotides read TGTGCCAGCAGCCCGGGTGCGGGGACCCAGTACTTC.